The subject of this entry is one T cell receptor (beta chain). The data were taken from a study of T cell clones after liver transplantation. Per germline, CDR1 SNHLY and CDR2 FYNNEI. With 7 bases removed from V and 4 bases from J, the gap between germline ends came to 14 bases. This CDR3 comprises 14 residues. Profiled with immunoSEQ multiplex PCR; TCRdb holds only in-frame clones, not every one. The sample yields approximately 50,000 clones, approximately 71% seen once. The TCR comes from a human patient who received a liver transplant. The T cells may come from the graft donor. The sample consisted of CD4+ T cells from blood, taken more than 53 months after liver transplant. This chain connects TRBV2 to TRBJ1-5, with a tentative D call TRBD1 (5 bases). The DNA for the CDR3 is TGTGCCAGCAACCTCCAGGGAAGGAATCAGCCCCAGCATTTT. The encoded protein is CASNLQGRNQPQHF.